This T cell receptor (beta chain) was recorded in a study of CD8 T cells in Susac syndrome. Reverse transcription of about 0.45 to 1 ug RNA was performed with random hexamers. TCRdb re-analysed the immunoSEQ multiplex PCR reads in MiXCR, keeping a single row per CDR3 protein. The data show hundreds of thousands of distinct CDR3 sequences, almost 97% seen once. High-throughput TCR beta sequencing covered peripheral CD8+ and CD4+ T cells. The CDR3 consists of 13 residues. CDR1 DFQATT and CDR2 SNEGSKA come from the germline V gene (reference sequence). Between the trimmed V and J ends, which lost 0 bases and 7 bases, there was a span of 12 bases.

The sequence was collected from a human donor with Susac syndrome. The chain is built from TRBV20-1 and TRBJ2-5, with a weak D call TRBD2 (6 bases). The sample consisted of CD4+ T cells from PBMCs. The CDR3 DNA follows: TGCAGTGCTAGAGATCAAGGGGAGGTGACCCAGTACTTC. It encodes CSARDQGEVTQYF.